The 21 T cell receptor beta chains in this list originate from one sample, sequenced in a study of identical twins. MiXCR was run by TCRdb on the 5' RACE reads, yielding one entry per CDR3 protein. The data show 450,000 or so distinct CDR3 sequences, 20% to 25% seen once. The sample was also reused in another study, on T cells expressing NK-cell markers.

Sequenced: CD4+ T cells sorted from blood. These receptors were taken from a woman between 18 and 30 years old in good health.

This clonotype was counted only a few times. The chain carries TRBV5-5 and TRBJ2-1; perhaps TRBD1 as D (6 bases). Germline CDR1 and CDR2: SGHKS and YYEKEE (reference sequence). Deletions cut 5 bases from V and 3 bases from J, with 15 bases between. This CDR3 spans 15 amino acids. CDR3 DNA: TGTGCCAGCAGGGAAACTATACAGGGCTACAATGAGCAGTTCTTC. Protein product: CASRETIQGYNEQFF.

V is TRBV21-1 and J is TRBJ2-7; TRBD2 was called by the table and not checked on the DNA. TRBV21-1 is an annotated pseudogene. The CDR3 spans 17 residues. In DNA form, the CDR3 reads TGTGCCAGCAGCAAAGTTAGGTGGGCGGGAAACGACTACGAGCAGTACTTC. Its protein is CASSKVRWAGNDYEQYF.

This chain joins TRBV20-1 and TRBJ2-1; 14 bases fit TRBD2. CDR3 length: 14 amino acids. Germline trimming cut 6 bases from V and 12 bases from J; bases unmatched to any gene: 10. Germline V lookup: CDR1 DFQATT, CDR2 SNEGSKA (reference sequence). As DNA, the CDR3 is TGCAGTGCCCTTCCGGGACTAGCGGGAGATATGCAGTTCTTC. It specifies CSALPGLAGDMQFF.

The CDR3 region is CASSLSGGIYNEQFF. CDR3 in DNA: TGCGCCAGCAGCTTGTCTGGGGGCATCTACAATGAGCAGTTCTTC. J is TRBJ2-1 and V is TRBV5-1; TRBD1 might be the D (6 bases). V dropped 1 base and J dropped 3 bases, with 11 bases sitting between them. The CDR3 totals 15 residues. Germline V gives CDR1 SGHRS, CDR2 YFSETQ.

This clonotype has more than one count but fewer than ten. The chain combines TRBV5-5 with TRBJ1-5; D possibly corresponds to TRBD1 (5 bases). The CDR3 covers 14 residues. The V and J ends lost 3 bases and 1 base respectively, with 8 bases between them. Per germline, CDR1 SGHKS and CDR2 YYEKEE (reference sequence). DNA for the CDR3: TGTGCCAGCAGCTCGACAGCCAGCAATCAGCCCCAGCATTTT. Its protein product is CASSSTASNQPQHF.

This clonotype has more than one count but fewer than ten. The rearrangement links TRBV28 to TRBJ1-5; D is possibly TRBD1 (6 bases). Germline CDR1 is MDHEN and CDR2 is SYDVKM. This CDR3 is built from 15 residues. V lost 6 bases to trimming and J lost 7 bases, with 19 bases between them. In nucleotides, the CDR3 is TGTGCCAGCAGCCCAAGCGGGGGGCTGGAACAGCCCCAGCATTTT. Encoded protein: CASSPSGGLEQPQHF.

The rearrangement links TRBV20-1 to TRBJ1-1; D is uncertain. The CDR3 is 13 residues long. Germline V lookup: CDR1 DFQATT, CDR2 SNEGSKA (reference sequence). V lost 8 bases, J lost 5 bases, and 18 bases lay in between. In DNA form, the CDR3 reads TGCAGTCCCCGGTACCCGGGCAGGACTGAAGCTTTCTTT. This sequence encodes CSPRYPGRTEAFF.

The V call is TRBV12-3 or TRBV12-4, the J call TRBJ2-2; weak D call: TRBD2 (5 bases). V lost 3 bases to trimming and J lost 7 bases, with 6 bases between them. The CDR3 spans 12 residues. The CDR3 DNA reads TGTGCCAGCAGTTTTGAGGGCGGGGAGCTGTTTTTT. As protein: CASSFEGGELFF.

This clonotype appeared a few times. The rearrangement uses TRBV6-6 and TRBJ1-1; tentative D call: TRBD1 (5 bases). Per germline, CDR1 MNHNY and CDR2 SVGAGI (reference sequence). The CDR3 extends over 11 amino acids. Trimming pared 7 bases from V and 4 bases from J, leaving 7 bases between. For the CDR3, the DNA is TGTGCCAGCAACGGGGGCACTGAAGCTTTCTTT. This codes for CASNGGTEAFF.

This clonotype was picked up a small number of times. The gene calls are TRBV5-1 and TRBJ2-1, with TRBD2 matching over 12 bases. Germline V lookup: CDR1 SGHRS, CDR2 YFSETQ. The CDR3 has 15 residues. V gave up 5 bases and J gave up 10 bases; unmatched junction bases: 10. The CDR3 coding sequence is TGCGCCAGCAGGGAGGTTACTAGCGGGAGGAGGGAGCAGTTCTTC. It codes for CASREVTSGRREQFF.

The rearrangement joins TRBV9 to TRBJ2-1; 12 bases fit TRBD2. This CDR3 contains 21 residues. V shed 0 bases and J 3 bases; nucleotides not matched to a gene: 16. Germline CDR1 and CDR2: SGDLS and YYNGEE. In DNA form, the CDR3 reads TGTGCCAGCAGCGTAGGGTACGGGGGGGCTAGCGGGAGGGCCGGCTACAATGAGCAGTTCTTC. Translation: CASSVGYGGASGRAGYNEQFF. Supplemented by reference TRBV9 and TRBJ2-1, the full variable domain reads DSGVTQTPKHLITATGQRVTLRCSPRSGDLSVYWYQQSLDQGLQFLIQYYNGEERAKGNILERFSAQQFPDLHSELNLSSLELGDSALYFCASSVGYGGASGRAGYNEQFFGPGTRLTVL.

The V and J genes are TRBV6-1 and TRBJ1-5; D call uncertain. This CDR3 has 11 residues. CDR1 and CDR2 (germline): MNHNS, SASEGT. As DNA, the CDR3 is TGTGGCAGTGGGGAGAGTCAGCCCCAGCATTTT. It translates to CGSGESQPQHF.

The chain couples TRBV20-1 to TRBJ2-7; D is ambiguous. The CDR3 length is 13 residues. V dropped 3 bases and J dropped 2 bases, with 11 bases sitting between them. The germline gives CDR1 DFQATT, CDR2 SNEGSKA (reference sequence). The CDR3 DNA is TGCAGTGCTAGGAAAATTGGCACCTACGAGCAGTACTTC. Its protein product is CSARKIGTYEQYF.

The chain employs TRBV5-1 and TRBJ2-3, with a possible D match to TRBD1 (6 bases). The CDR3 totals 14 residues. V was shortened by 6 bases and J by 0 bases, with 11 bases between the two germline ends. From germline, CDR1 is SGHRS and CDR2 YFSETQ. In nucleotides, the CDR3 is TGCGCCAGCACCGGGACACTCAGCACAGATACGCAGTATTTT. Its translation: CASTGTLSTDTQYF.

There are many counts of this clonotype. The chain links TRBV5-1 to TRBJ2-1, with D perhaps matching TRBD1 (6 bases). Germline V CDR1 and CDR2: SGHRS, YFSETQ. This CDR3 has 15 residues. V shed 1 base and J shed 1 base, with 9 bases lying between them. CDR3: CASSLPQGSYNEQFF. The CDR3 nucleotides read TGCGCCAGCAGCTTGCCCCAGGGGTCCTACAATGAGCAGTTCTTC.

V gene TRBV4-1 combines with J gene TRBJ2-1; TRBD2 agrees at 9 bases. This CDR3 has 17 residues. V lost 0 bases, J lost 8 bases, and 11 bases stayed unmatched. The V gene's germline CDR1 is MGHRA and CDR2 YSYEKL. This CDR3 is CASSQDVRVSGRDEQFF. CDR3 sequence (DNA): TGCGCCAGCAGCCAAGATGTGAGGGTTAGCGGGAGAGATGAGCAGTTCTTC.

The chain carries TRBV6-2 or TRBV6-3 and TRBJ2-3; 13 bases fit TRBD2. This CDR3 is 17 amino acids long. Germline trimming cut 4 bases from V and 5 bases from J; bases unmatched to any gene: 9. CDR1 and CDR2 from the germline V gene are MNHEY and SVGEGT. The CDR3 reads CASSFFGTSGIGDTQYF. Here the CDR3 DNA reads TGTGCCAGCAGTTTCTTCGGGACTAGCGGGATTGGAGATACGCAGTATTTT.

The chain links TRBV29-1 to TRBJ2-3, with 10 bases lining up with TRBD2. J was trimmed by 4 bases and V by 7 bases; bases with no gene match: 2. Germline V gene data show CDR1 as SQVTM and CDR2 as ANQGSEA. The CDR3 runs to 12 residues. The CDR3: CSGSGGADTQYF. In nucleotides, the CDR3 is TGCAGCGGGAGCGGGGGGGCAGATACGCAGTATTTT.

There are a few counts of this clonotype. The rearrangement links TRBV7-2 to TRBJ2-2; D call uncertain. The length of the CDR3 is 15 residues. The V and J ends lost 1 base and 3 bases respectively, with 9 bases between them. From germline, CDR1 is SGHTA and CDR2 FQGNSA. The CDR3 here is CASSLEWQYTGELFF. CDR3 bases: TGTGCCAGCAGCTTAGAGTGGCAATACACCGGGGAGCTGTTTTTT. The full variable domain, its missing parts supplied by reference TRBV7-2 and TRBJ2-2, is GAGVSQSPSNKVTEKGKDVELRCDPISGHTALYWYRQSLGQGLEFLIYFQGNSAPDKSGLPSDRFSAERTGGSVSTLTIQRTQQEDSAVYLCASSLEWQYTGELFFGEGSRLTVL.

This clonotype came up a few times. The CDR3 here is CASTLPPDTQYF. In DNA, the CDR3 is TGTGCCAGCACCCTACCCCCAGATACGCAGTATTTT. This chain connects TRBV12-3 or TRBV12-4 to TRBJ2-3; the D is unclear. The CDR3 has 12 residues. V was pared by 7 bases and J by 4 bases, with 9 bases between.

This clonotype was observed many times. J is TRBJ2-1 and V is TRBV9; D tentatively fits TRBD1 or TRBD2 (5 bases each). The CDR3 loop spans 13 amino acids. Deletions cut 3 bases from V and 9 bases from J, with 13 bases between. In germline, CDR1 is SGDLS, CDR2 YYNGEE. CDR3 in amino acids: CASSERGTTEQFF. The CDR3, as DNA: TGTGCCAGCAGCGAGAGGGGAACAACTGAGCAGTTCTTC.